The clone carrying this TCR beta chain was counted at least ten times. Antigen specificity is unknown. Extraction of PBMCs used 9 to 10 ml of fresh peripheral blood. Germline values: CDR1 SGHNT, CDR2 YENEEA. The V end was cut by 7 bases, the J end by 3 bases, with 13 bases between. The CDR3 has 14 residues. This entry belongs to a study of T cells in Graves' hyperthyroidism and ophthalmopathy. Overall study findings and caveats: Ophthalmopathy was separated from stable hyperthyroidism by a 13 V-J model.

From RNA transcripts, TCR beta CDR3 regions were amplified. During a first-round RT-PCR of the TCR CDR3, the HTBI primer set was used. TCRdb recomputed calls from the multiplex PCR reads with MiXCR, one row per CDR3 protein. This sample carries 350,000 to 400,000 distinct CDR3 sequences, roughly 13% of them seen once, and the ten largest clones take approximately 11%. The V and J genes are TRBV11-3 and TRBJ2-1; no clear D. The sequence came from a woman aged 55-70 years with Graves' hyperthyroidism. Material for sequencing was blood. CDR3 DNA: TGTGCCAGCACCCTTGGTGGGGACTACAATGAGCAGTTCTTC. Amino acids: CASTLGGDYNEQFF.